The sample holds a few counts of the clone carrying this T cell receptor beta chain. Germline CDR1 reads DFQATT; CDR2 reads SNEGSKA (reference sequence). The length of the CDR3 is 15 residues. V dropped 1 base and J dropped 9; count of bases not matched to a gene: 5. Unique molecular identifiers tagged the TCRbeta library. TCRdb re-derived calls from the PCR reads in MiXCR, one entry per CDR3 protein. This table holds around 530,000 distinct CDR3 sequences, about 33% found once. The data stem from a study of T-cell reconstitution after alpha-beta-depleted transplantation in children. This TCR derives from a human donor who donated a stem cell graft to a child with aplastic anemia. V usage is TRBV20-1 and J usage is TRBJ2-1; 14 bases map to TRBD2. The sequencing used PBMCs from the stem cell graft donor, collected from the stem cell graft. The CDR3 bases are TGCAGTGCTAGAGCGGGACTAGCGGGAGTATTTGAGCAGTTCTTC. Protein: CSARAGLAGVFEQFF.